This T cell receptor (beta chain) appears in the sequencing data of a study of control samples from healthy donors and cancer patients. Measured with immunoSEQ multiplex PCR; TCRdb has only the in-frame clones, and not every one. The sample includes about 96,000 clones, over 90% of them seen just once. CDR1 GTSNPN and CDR2 SVGIG come from the germline V gene (reference sequence). The trim removed 5 bases at V and 8 bases at J, leaving 2 bases unmatched. The CDR3 length is 11 residues. The count of this clone is one. This TCR came from a man aged 18 to 29 in good health. V is TRBV30 and J is TRBJ1-2, with TRBD1 matching 10 bases. Sample: blood. The CDR3 loop is CAWGTGAGYTF. The DNA for the CDR3 is TGTGCCTGGGGGACAGGGGCGGGCTACACCTTC.